This T cell receptor beta chain was identified in a study of CXCR3-negative and CXCR3-positive naive CD8 T cells. Study at large: Summed over all libraries, TRB reads came to about 140 million, with about 1.5 +/- 0.3 million per library. General observations from the study: Cryopreservation partially lowered CXCR3 expression, so most assays used fresh PBMCs.

The authors made the TRB cDNA libraries by 5' RACE using UMI labels. TCRdb reprocessed the 5' RACE reads, with one entry per CDR3 protein and no DNA. The sample includes about 53,000 distinct CDR3 sequences. The CDR3 loop spans 15 amino acids. CDR1 is SQVTM and CDR2 is ANQGSEA in the germline V gene. A note on this clonotype: What it binds is not known.

Sequenced sample: naive CXCR3- CD8+ T cells from blood. This sample's subset: CD45RO-CCR7+CD27+CD95- naive CD8+ T cells lacking CXCR3 (TNR3-). The V call is TRBV29-1, the J call TRBJ2-2; TCRdb returns TRBD1, unconfirmable since there is no DNA. The receptor's source is a human donor in good health. Some clones in this sample may be carry-over from other donors' samples. The CDR3 loop is CSVDVWGGQTGELFF.